The 8 T cell receptor beta chains below come from one sample, sequenced in a study of response to subunit inactivated influenza vaccine. Each CDR3 protein is one row after TCRdb ran MiXCR on the RT-PCR reads. Of hundreds of thousands of distinct CDR3 sequences in the sample, 7.6% were seen once. The source material was PBMCs from blood, sampled approximately 25 months after vaccination. Every receptor here comes from a man between 50 and 75 years old who received an inactivated influenza vaccine.

By sample fraction, this clonotype is medium-sized (0.01 to 0.1%). The CDR3 spells CASSLEQGAPLHF. For the CDR3, the DNA is TGTGCCAGCAGCTTAGAACAGGGAGCGCCCCTCCACTTT. The chain couples TRBV7-9 to TRBJ1-6; tentative D call: TRBD1 (6 bases). The V end was cut by 1 base, the J end by 13 bases, with 11 bases between. The length of the CDR3 is 13 residues. The germline CDR1 and CDR2 sequences are SEHNR and FQNEAQ (reference sequence).

In this sample, this clonotype turned up many times. The chain employs TRBV7-2 and TRBJ1-4; D uncertain. The V and J ends lost 5 bases and 12 bases respectively, with 10 bases between them. This CDR3 region has 11 residues. Germline CDR1 SGHTA, CDR2 FQGNSA. CDR3 in amino acids: CASSGGLELFF. Written as DNA, the CDR3 is TGTGCCAGCAGCGGAGGACTGGAACTGTTTTTT.

V gene TRBV3-1 combines with J gene TRBJ2-5, with D perhaps given as TRBD1 or TRBD2 (5 bases each). The CDR3 loop spans 14 amino acids. The V gene's germline CDR1 is LGHDT and CDR2 YNNKEL (reference sequence). V lost 6 bases, J lost 5 bases, and 16 bases lay in between. The CDR3 loop is CASSEGRGGETQYF. The CDR3 DNA is TGTGCCAGCAGTGAAGGACGGGGCGGGGAGACCCAGTACTTC.

Many counts were recorded for this clonotype. The chain is built from TRBV5-1 and TRBJ1-3; weak D call: TRBD1 (5 bases). Deletions cut 0 bases from V and 0 bases from J, with 13 bases between. CDR1 is SGHRS and CDR2 is YFSETQ in the germline V gene. This CDR3 has 17 amino acids. The CDR3 DNA reads TGCGCCAGCAGCTTGGGTGCCCGGGACGCCTCTGGAAACACCATATATTTT. It translates to CASSLGARDASGNTIYF.

This clonotype was recorded at least ten times. The rearrangement uses TRBV7-2 and TRBJ2-1; D is unresolved. Germline V CDR1 and CDR2: SGHTA, FQGNSA. Trimming cost V 5 bases and J 10 bases, with 12 bases left between them. CDR3 length: 12 residues. DNA of the CDR3: TGTGCCAGCAGCCCCCCACCCAACGAGCAGTTCTTC. Protein product: CASSPPPNEQFF.

V usage is TRBV6-1 and J usage is TRBJ2-7, with D hard to call. There are 13 residues in the CDR3. The V gene's germline CDR1 is MNHNS and CDR2 SASEGT. Trimming removed 0 bases from V and 5 bases from J, with 8 bases in between. CDR3 amino acids: CASSEAGYNEQYF. DNA for the CDR3: TGTGCCAGCAGTGAAGCGGGGTATAACGAGCAGTACTTC.

Only a few counts were recorded for this clonotype. The junction shows a germline mismatch at one end, possibly a read error. The chain employs TRBV4-2 and TRBJ2-6; possibly TRBD2 for D (7 bases). The CDR3 covers 18 residues. Per germline, CDR1 LGHNA and CDR2 YNFKEQ. The CDR3 region has the DNA TGCGCCAGCAGCCAAGGTATTAGGGGGGGCTCTGGGGCCAACGTCCTGACTTTC. Protein sequence: CASSQGIRGGSGANVLTF.

This clonotype occurred a few times. In DNA form, the CDR3 reads TGCAGTGCTAGAGCTACTAGCGGGGGTGGGAGAGATACGCAGTATTTT. As protein: CSARATSGGGRDTQYF. J is TRBJ2-3 and V is TRBV20-1; 11 bases fit TRBD2. There are 16 residues in the CDR3. Germline CDR1 is DFQATT and CDR2 is SNEGSKA (reference sequence). Germline trimming cut 1 base from V and 5 bases from J; bases unmatched to any gene: 8.